This TCR beta chain was documented in a study of blood T cell repertoires in COVID-19 (TCRdb year 2020). Study-wide context: Samples from collaborators originated in the United States, Italy and Spain and spanned both the acute and convalescent phases of COVID-19. The repertoires were released in a freely available public database meant as a resource for research on the immune response to SARS-CoV-2. Deeply sampled blood TCRbeta repertoires from subjects exposed to, actively infected with, or recovered from COVID-19 were included in the dataset. The samples were drawn from the first 160 participants of the ongoing ImmuneRACE study and from over 950 subjects provided by 6 global collaborators. Where HLA class I and class II types were available, the types were taken from metadata supplied by the sample provider, not from assay-based typing. A de-identified subject ID, COVID-19 status, age in years and sex were almost always included in the sample metadata. The material from the prospective study consisted of cDNA or gDNA derived from T cells, B-cell-depleted T cells, or PBMCs. The full study reports these points: Clinical and demographic metadata were provided uncurated, with the amount varying by source and participant.

Whole blood was collected in K2EDTA tubes by collaborating institutions according to the institutions' own protocols. For TCRbeta analysis, collaborator samples were shipped as frozen whole blood, as isolated PBMCs, or as DNA extracted from either sample type. From the cysteine through the phenylalanine, the CDR3 covers 15 amino acids. The kept DNA is CDR3 alone, 45 bases in frame from the first base. V is cut by 4 bases and J by 2 bases, and the space between the germline ends is 14 bases. CDR1 and CDR2 are drawn from the germline V gene: SNHLY, FYNNEI. TCRbeta CDR3 regions were amplified from genomic DNA by means of the immunoSEQ Assay, a bias-controlled multiplex PCR. Per the authors' processing: Within the assay, amplification of reference gene primers was used to estimate how many nucleated cells each sample contained. To quantify the absolute abundance of each unique TCRbeta CDR3 rearrangement, sequence reads were collapsed and filtered. Productive Simpson clonality was computed per sample as the square root of Simpson's diversity index over productive rearrangements. The table comes from immuneACCESS by way of TCRdb, which keeps in-frame sequences with V and J called. Part of the clones is missing from these tables; in studies checked, under half for an unresolved V gene and the rest for unknown reasons. The V and J calls and the clone size are those of that table, but D and trimming were determined from the DNA. This sample is represented by 35,000 to 45,000 clones; about nine tenths of them were singletons. Approximately 6.6% of the sample lies in the top ten.

Worth noting for this clone: This clone's antigen is unknown. No base quality values were provided; no much bigger clone lies one nucleotide off.

This sequence originates from a human donor in a cohort sampled during active COVID-19. Sequenced sample: peripheral blood. The sequence links TRBV2 to TRBJ2-5, and the D gene may be TRBD2, 5 bases matching. The CDR3 here reads CASSGTRSIQETQYF. The base sequence is TGTGCCAGCAGTGGGACTCGCTCGATACAAGAGACCCAGTACTTC. With the rest looked up from the reference TRBV2 and TRBJ2-5 genes rather than sequenced, the full variable domain is EPEVTQTPSHQVTQMGQEVILRCVPISNHLYFYWYRQILGQKVEFLVSFYNNEISEKSEIFDDQFSVERPDGSNFTLKIRSTKLEDSAMYFCASSGTRSIQETQYFGPGTRLLVL.